The 30 T cell receptor beta chains below all came from one sample that was sequenced in a study of T cell responses to AZD1222 COVID-19 vaccine. This table comes from immunoSEQ multiplex PCR, and its TCRdb copy is limited to in-frame clones, with some not included. The sample includes 140,000 to 150,000 clones, 92% seen only once; the top ten take 3.5% to 4.5%. Sequencing was performed on peripheral blood, taken 28 days after the second AZD1222 dose. The receptors were gathered from an adult who received the AZD1222 COVID-19 vaccine.

Here the CDR3 reads CASSVVDASGPNTEAFF. Written as DNA, the CDR3 is TGCGCCAGCAGCGTCGTAGACGCCTCGGGGCCGAACACTGAAGCTTTCTTT. The chain carries TRBV5-1 and TRBJ1-1; a possible D gene is TRBD1 (5 bases). V was shortened by 4 bases and J by 1 base, with 20 bases between the two germline ends. The CDR3 length is 17 residues. CDR1 and CDR2 (germline): SGHRS, YFSETQ. The full variable domain, with the rest looked up from reference TRBV5-1 and TRBJ1-1, is KAGVTQTPRYLIKTRGQQVTLSCSPISGHRSVSWYQQTPGQGLQFLFEYFSETQRNKGNFPGRFSGRQFSNSRSEMNVSTLELGDSALYLCASSVVDASGPNTEAFFGQGTRLTVV.

V gene TRBV6-5 combines with J gene TRBJ2-3, with 8 bases identical to TRBD1. The CDR3 is 13 amino acids. The germline V gene encodes CDR1 MNHEY and CDR2 SVGAGI. J lost 1 base, V lost 6 bases, and 0 bases had no gene match. CDR3 region: CASRGQGTDTQYF. The CDR3 region has the DNA TGTGCCAGCAGGGGACAGGGCACAGATACGCAGTATTTT.

Regarding this clone: The sample has other DNA sequences that encode this CDR3 too. This chain joins TRBV12-3 or TRBV12-4 and TRBJ2-1; D ambiguous. The CDR3 extends over 12 amino acids. The V end was cut by 1 base, the J end by 4 bases, with 2 bases between. CDR3 sequence (DNA): TGTGCCAGCAGTTTAGGATACAATGAGCAGTTCTTC. Protein sequence: CASSLGYNEQFF.

This chain joins TRBV2 and TRBJ1-2; D is uncertain. From germline, CDR1 is SNHLY and CDR2 FYNNEI. The CDR3 contains 14 residues. V was trimmed by 3 bases and J by 1 base, leaving 9 bases between them. CDR3 sequence reads: CASSDGWSNYGYTF. CDR3 coding DNA: TGTGCCAGCAGTGACGGGTGGAGTAACTATGGCTACACCTTC. Combining the CDR3 with reference TRBV2 and TRBJ1-2 gives the whole variable domain EPEVTQTPSHQVTQMGQEVILRCVPISNHLYFYWYRQILGQKVEFLVSFYNNEISEKSEIFDDQFSVERPDGSNFTLKIRSTKLEDSAMYFCASSDGWSNYGYTFGSGTRLTVV.

V is TRBV9 and J is TRBJ2-7; D is possibly TRBD1 (6 bases). The germline V and J ends were trimmed by 3 bases and 5 bases, with 15 bases remaining between them. Germline CDR1 reads SGDLS; CDR2 reads YYNGEE. CDR3 size: 14 residues. In DNA form, the CDR3 reads TGTGCCAGCAGCGCCAACCCACAGGGCAACGAGCAGTACTTC. It specifies CASSANPQGNEQYF.

V gene TRBV19 combines with J gene TRBJ2-1; tentatively, D is TRBD1 (6 bases). Trimming stripped 5 bases from V and 3 bases from J, with 11 bases between. Germline V gene sequence: CDR1 LNHDA, CDR2 SQIVND (reference sequence). CDR3 size: 14 residues. The DNA for the CDR3 is TGTGCCAGTAGTCAAGGACAGAACTACAATGAGCAGTTCTTC. Translation gives CASSQGQNYNEQFF.

V is TRBV27 and J is TRBJ1-1, with D possibly matching TRBD1 (5 bases). Looked up from germline, CDR1 is MNHEY and CDR2 is SMNVEV (reference sequence). The CDR3 totals 14 residues. V gave up 3 bases and J gave up 7 bases, with 15 bases separating them. CDR3 region: CASSFLGRDDEAFF. The CDR3, as DNA: TGTGCCAGCAGTTTCTTGGGGCGCGACGATGAAGCTTTCTTT.

The chain recombines TRBV9 with TRBJ2-2; no firm D call. The CDR3 sequence is 13 residues long. The ends were cut back, 4 bases at V and 7 bases at J, with 11 bases in the middle. The germline CDR1 and CDR2 sequences are SGDLS and YYNGEE. The CDR3 nucleotides read TGTGCCAGCAGCTTAGAAGTCCGCGGGGAGCTGTTTTTT. Its protein product is CASSLEVRGELFF. The entire variable domain, with the rest obtained from reference TRBV9 and TRBJ2-2, is as follows: DSGVTQTPKHLITATGQRVTLRCSPRSGDLSVYWYQQSLDQGLQFLIQYYNGEERAKGNILERFSAQQFPDLHSELNLSSLELGDSALYFCASSLEVRGELFFGEGSRLTVL.

This chain uses TRBV9 with TRBJ1-5; no reliable D call. This CDR3 has 14 amino acids. The germline CDR1 and CDR2 sequences are SGDLS and YYNGEE. V dropped 0 bases and J dropped 5 bases, with 9 bases sitting between them. CDR3 DNA: TGTGCCAGCAGCGTAGGAGTTGGAGATCAGCCCCAGCATTTT. Its protein product is CASSVGVGDQPQHF.

This chain joins TRBV29-1 and TRBJ1-2; 7 positions agree with TRBD1. The junction had 3 bases not matched to a gene; V was cut back by 6 bases and J by 2 bases. The length of the CDR3 is 12 residues. Germline values: CDR1 SQVTM, CDR2 ANQGSEA. The CDR3 DNA is TGCAGCGTCCGGGACAGAAACTATGGCTACACCTTC. It encodes CSVRDRNYGYTF. Supplemented by reference TRBV29-1 and TRBJ1-2, the full variable domain reads SAVISQKPSRDICQRGTSLTIQCQVDSQVTMMFWYRQQPGQSLTLIATANQGSEATYESGFVIDKFPISRPNLTFSTLTVSNMSPEDSSIYLCSVRDRNYGYTFGSGTRLTVV.

This clone was observed a handful of times. The chain employs TRBV24-1 and TRBJ2-3; 8 positions match TRBD2. The CDR3 sequence is 16 residues long. V was pared by 0 bases and J by 3 bases, with 4 bases of the junction left unmatched. Germline CDR1 reads KGHDR; CDR2 reads SFDVKD. CDR3 nucleotides: TGTGCCACCAGTGATTTGGGAGCGGGAGTTACAGATACGCAGTATTTT. Translation: CATSDLGAGVTDTQYF.

The chain is built from TRBV6-5 and TRBJ1-6; unclear D gene. Trimming took off 5 bases at V and 10 bases at J, with 9 bases between the two ends. Germline CDR1 and CDR2: MNHEY and SVGAGI. This CDR3 has 12 amino acids. In DNA, the CDR3 is TGTGCCAGCAGTCTGGAAGGATCACCCCTCCACTTT. Protein: CASSLEGSPLHF.

This chain's CDR3 is CASSRTYNTEAFF. As DNA, the CDR3 is TGTGCCAGCAGTCGTACCTACAACACTGAAGCTTTCTTT. The J gene is TRBJ1-1, the V gene TRBV27; no firm D call. Germline CDR1 reads MNHEY; CDR2 reads SMNVEV (reference sequence). V was clipped by 5 bases and J by 2 bases, with 9 bases between them. The CDR3 loop spans 13 amino acids.

The V call is TRBV28, the J call TRBJ1-2; D is unclear. Germline V gene lookup returns CDR1 MDHEN and CDR2 SYDVKM. The V end was cut by 3 bases, the J end by 8 bases, with 16 bases between. The CDR3 runs 14 residues. CDR3 residues: CASSFPSRLAGYTF. DNA of the CDR3: TGTGCCAGCAGTTTTCCTTCCAGGCTCGCGGGCTACACCTTC.

The rearrangement links TRBV6-1 to TRBJ1-5; 7 positions match TRBD1. Germline CDR1 and CDR2: MNHNS and SASEGT. J was trimmed by 7 bases and V by 1 base; bases with no gene match: 1. This CDR3 is 13 amino acids long. The CDR3 DNA is TGTGCCAGCAGTGAAGGACAGGGCCAGCCCCAGCATTTT. This codes for CASSEGQGQPQHF.

This chain connects TRBV4-1 to TRBJ1-1; D gene uncertain. From germline, CDR1 is MGHRA and CDR2 YSYEKL. V was trimmed by 1 base and J by 8 bases, leaving 14 bases between them. The CDR3 extends over 14 amino acids. The CDR3 DNA sequence: TGCGCCAGCAGCCAAGCGCGGGGTAATTGGGAAGCTTTCTTT. Amino acid sequence: CASSQARGNWEAFF.

The V call is TRBV7-9, the J call TRBJ1-1; weak D call: TRBD1 (5 bases). V gave up 4 bases and J gave up 1 base, with 7 bases separating them. The CDR3 contains 13 residues. Germline CDR1 reads SEHNR; CDR2 reads FQNEAQ (reference sequence). This CDR3 is CASSSTGNTEAFF. The CDR3 coding sequence is TGTGCCAGCAGCTCAACAGGGAACACTGAAGCTTTCTTT.

The chain joins TRBV29-1 to TRBJ2-1; either TRBD1 or TRBD2 may fit D (7 bases each). The V and J ends lost 6 bases and 7 bases respectively, with 25 bases between them. The CDR3 loop spans 16 amino acids. The germline gives CDR1 SQVTM, CDR2 ANQGSEA. Here the CDR3 reads CSVYKTGVGTTNEQFF. The CDR3 bases are TGCAGCGTATACAAAACAGGGGTGGGGACTACGAATGAGCAGTTCTTC.

The chain carries TRBV19 and TRBJ2-7; 7 bases agree with TRBD2. The CDR3 loop spans 15 amino acids. Germline CDR1 is LNHDA and CDR2 is SQIVND (reference sequence). The ends lost 3 bases at V and 2 bases at J; junction bases unmatched: 7. CDR3 sequence reads: CASSIRASGTYEQYF. Here the CDR3 DNA reads TGTGCCAGTAGTATTCGGGCTAGCGGTACCTACGAGCAGTACTTC.

The chain employs TRBV5-1 and TRBJ1-5; no clear D. The CDR3 runs 15 residues. Trimming pared 0 bases from V and 4 bases from J, leaving 11 bases between. The V gene's germline CDR1 is SGHRS and CDR2 YFSETQ. The CDR3 DNA follows: TGCGCCAGCAGCTTGGACGGTGGGGTGAATCAGCCCCAGCATTTT. It specifies CASSLDGGVNQPQHF.

The V gene is TRBV6-2 or TRBV6-3, the J gene TRBJ2-6; D uncertain. The ends were cut back, 7 bases at V and 1 base at J, with 8 bases in the middle. The germline gives CDR1 MNHEY, CDR2 SVGEGT. The CDR3 runs 14 residues. The CDR3 loop is CASTPRSGANVLTF. For the CDR3, the DNA is TGTGCCAGCACCCCAAGGTCTGGGGCCAACGTCCTGACTTTC.

The rearrangement links TRBV18 to TRBJ1-4; tentatively, D is TRBD1 (6 bases). The CDR3 is 13 amino acids. Trimming pared 4 bases from V and 8 bases from J, leaving 11 bases between. CDR1 KGHSH and CDR2 LQKENI come from the germline V gene. The CDR3 reads CASSRGGDEKLFF. CDR3 DNA: TGTGCCAGCTCACGAGGGGGGGACGAAAAACTGTTTTTT.

The genes are TRBV2 and TRBJ1-4, with no clear D. Looked up from germline, CDR1 is SNHLY and CDR2 is FYNNEI. Trimming cost V 7 bases and J 6 bases, with 9 bases left between them. The CDR3 runs to 12 residues. The CDR3 protein is CASIGRHEKLFF. In DNA, the CDR3 is TGTGCCAGCATCGGAAGGCATGAAAAACTGTTTTTT. The full variable domain, its missing parts supplied by reference TRBV2 and TRBJ1-4, is EPEVTQTPSHQVTQMGQEVILRCVPISNHLYFYWYRQILGQKVEFLVSFYNNEISEKSEIFDDQFSVERPDGSNFTLKIRSTKLEDSAMYFCASIGRHEKLFFGSGTQLSVL.

This chain joins TRBV5-1 and TRBJ2-5; D gene unclear. The CDR3 consists of 13 residues. V was clipped by 4 bases and J by 5 bases, with 12 bases between them. Germline V gives CDR1 SGHRS, CDR2 YFSETQ. In DNA form, the CDR3 reads TGCGCCAGCAGCCCGAGCTCGCCGGAGACCCAGTACTTC. Its translation: CASSPSSPETQYF.

This rearrangement joins TRBV4-1 to TRBJ2-1; D perhaps matches TRBD2 (6 bases). Germline V CDR1 and CDR2: MGHRA, YSYEKL. The CDR3 runs to 16 residues. Trimming removed 4 bases from V and 5 bases from J, with 18 bases in between. As DNA, the CDR3 is TGCGCCAGCAGCCCCTCGCTAGCGACGGGGGACAATGAGCAGTTCTTC. Translating gives CASSPSLATGDNEQFF.

This chain links TRBV12-3 or TRBV12-4 with TRBJ2-7, with D possibly being TRBD1 or TRBD2 (5 bases each). The CDR3 runs to 13 residues. Trimming pared 4 bases from V and 2 bases from J, leaving 9 bases between. CDR3 sequence: CASSWDGPYEQYF. Written as DNA, the CDR3 is TGTGCCAGCAGTTGGGACGGGCCCTACGAGCAGTACTTC.

The chain combines TRBV3-1 (or the pseudogene TRBV3-2) with TRBJ1-5; D is possibly TRBD1 (6 bases). V dropped 0 bases and J dropped 0 bases, with 12 bases sitting between them. CDR3 length: 17 amino acids. Germline CDR1 LGHDT, CDR2 YNNKEL (reference sequence). The CDR3, as DNA: TGTGCCAGCAGCCAAGATGGGCAGGGGAATAGCAATCAGCCCCAGCATTTT. Amino acids: CASSQDGQGNSNQPQHF.

The chain uses TRBV9 and TRBJ2-3; D is undetermined. There are 15 residues in the CDR3. Germline CDR1 reads SGDLS; CDR2 reads YYNGEE. V was cut by 3 bases and J by 1 base, with 12 bases left in between. The CDR3 coding sequence is TGTGCCAGCAGCGGATACGGACGCGGCACAGATACGCAGTATTTT. Translating it yields CASSGYGRGTDTQYF.

The chain links TRBV25-1 to TRBJ1-4; TRBD1 might be the D (6 bases). V was clipped by 4 bases and J by 4 bases, with 13 bases between them. The length of the CDR3 is 15 residues. Germline V gene lookup returns CDR1 MGHDK and CDR2 SYGVNS. As DNA, the CDR3 is TGTGCCAGCAGTGGAAGGACAGACCTTAATGAAAAACTGTTTTTT. Translating gives CASSGRTDLNEKLFF.

The chain couples TRBV7-6 to TRBJ2-2; 12 nucleotides agree with TRBD2. With 5 bases clipped from V and 2 bases from J, the junction kept 3 bases outside the gene matches. The CDR3 totals 16 residues. CDR1 is SGHVS, CDR2 FNYEAQ, per germline. The CDR3 DNA is TGTGCCAGCAGCCGCGGACTAGCGGGAAACACCGGGGAGCTGTTTTTT. Amino acid sequence: CASSRGLAGNTGELFF.